This TCR beta chain originates from a study of siplizumab effects on memory and regulatory T cells. Broader study findings: The drug siplizumab significantly decreased the alloreactive sequences that could be traced to unstimulated CD4+ memory cells. With siplizumab, mappable alloreactive CD4+ clones averaged around 65% Treg-derived, versus about 29% in controls. Proliferating Tregs in siplizumab cultures were never verified as suppressive. Both greater diversity than memory cells and a major contribution to the alloresponse seemed to characterize naive T cells.

This clone is a singleton in its sample. The antigen remains undetermined. Some clones are missing from TCRdb's copy, which holds only in-frame ones; the method was immunoSEQ multiplex PCR. The sample contains 75,000 to 100,000 clones, roughly 94% of which appear only once. The material sequenced was non-Treg CD4+ T cells sorted from blood. The TCR comes from a human donor in good health.

The CDR3 DNA follows: TGTGCCAGCAGAGAACGCCAGGGCAATCAGCCCCAGCATTTT. It codes for CASRERQGNQPQHF. J is TRBJ1-5 and V is TRBV6-5; D is uncertain. This CDR3 comprises 14 residues. Germline V CDR1 and CDR2: MNHEY, SVGAGI. Deletions cut 6 bases from V and 2 bases from J, with 11 bases between.